The 28 T cell receptor beta chains presented below share a single source sample, sequenced in a study of cytomegalovirus exposure and HLA in healthy donors. Vbeta (60) and Jbeta (13) primers were used in the PCR. This table comes from immunoSEQ multiplex PCR, and its TCRdb copy is limited to in-frame clones, with some not included. The top ten clones hold 0.7% to 0.85% of a sample with approximately 160,000 clones, 76% of them seen once. Sequencing was carried out using PBMCs. The receptors were gathered from a female donor in good health and CMV-seronegative.

V gene TRBV5-1 combines with J gene TRBJ2-7, with D perhaps TRBD1 (5 bases). Trimming shortened V by 4 bases and J by 6 bases, and 11 bases separated the two germline ends. Germline assignment: CDR1 SGHRS and CDR2 YFSETQ. CDR3 length equals 12 residues. CDR3 protein: CASSPQQGEQYF. The CDR3 region has the DNA TGCGCCAGCAGCCCTCAGCAGGGCGAGCAGTACTTC.

The chain couples TRBV4-1 to TRBJ2-5; D unclear. The CDR3 runs 16 residues. V lost 0 bases and J 11 bases, leaving 22 bases between the germline ends. The germline CDR1 and CDR2 sequences are MGHRA and YSYEKL. This CDR3 reads CASSQDRVARSLEQYF. The CDR3 DNA reads TGCGCCAGCAGCCAAGATCGAGTTGCGCGTTCCCTGGAGCAGTACTTC.

The chain couples TRBV7-2 to TRBJ2-1; TRBD2 matches at 7 bases. After removal of 2 bases from V and 7 bases from J, the junction contained 8 bases not matched to a gene. The CDR3 is 15 residues long. Looked up from germline, CDR1 is SGHTA and CDR2 is FQGNSA. The CDR3 spells CASSLYGGRVNEQFF. CDR3 sequence (DNA): TGTGCCAGCAGCTTATATGGCGGGAGAGTGAATGAGCAGTTCTTC.

J is TRBJ2-7 and V is TRBV7-2; 8 nucleotides match TRBD1. With V trimmed by 9 bases and J by 2 bases, 9 bases remained unmatched. The CDR3 has 14 amino acids. Germline CDR1 SGHTA, CDR2 FQGNSA. The CDR3 region is CASIGTGGPYEQYF. The DNA for the CDR3 is TGTGCCAGTATCGGGACAGGAGGACCCTACGAGCAGTACTTC.

The CDR3 coding sequence is TGTGCCAGCAGCCCCAGGTGGCAGGGGAGACGGACTGAAGCTTTCTTT. Translating gives CASSPRWQGRRTEAFF. The chain employs TRBV7-9 and TRBJ1-1; D is perhaps TRBD1 (6 bases). The CDR3 sequence is 16 residues long. From germline, CDR1 is SEHNR and CDR2 FQNEAQ (reference sequence). Trimming pared 5 bases from V and 5 bases from J, leaving 21 bases between. The full variable domain, its missing parts supplied by reference TRBV7-9 and TRBJ1-1, is DTGVSQNPRHKITKRGQNVTFRCDPISEHNRLYWYRQTLGQGPEFLTYFQNEAQLEKSRLLSDRFSAERPKGSFSTLEIQRTEQGDSAMYLCASSPRWQGRRTEAFFGQGTRLTVV.

This chain uses TRBV5-6 with TRBJ2-7, with a possible D match to TRBD1 (6 bases). Trimming took off 3 bases at V and 6 bases at J, with 13 bases between the two ends. Germline CDR1 and CDR2: SGHDT and YYEEEE. The CDR3 is made up of 13 amino acids. The DNA of the CDR3 is TGTGCCAGCAGCTGGGGCACAGGGTTCGAGCAGTACTTC. Residues: CASSWGTGFEQYF.

A few counts support this clone. This chain connects TRBV29-1 to TRBJ1-1; D is ambiguous. The CDR3 is 14 residues long. Germline CDR1 and CDR2: SQVTM and ANQGSEA. With 0 bases removed from V and 6 bases from J, the gap between germline ends came to 14 bases. CDR3 loop: CSVEDQRGWAEAFF. Here the CDR3 DNA reads TGCAGCGTTGAAGATCAGCGGGGATGGGCTGAAGCTTTCTTT. Based on the CDR3 plus reference TRBV29-1 and TRBJ1-1, the full variable domain is SAVISQKPSRDICQRGTSLTIQCQVDSQVTMMFWYRQQPGQSLTLIATANQGSEATYESGFVIDKFPISRPNLTFSTLTVSNMSPEDSSIYLCSVEDQRGWAEAFFGQGTRLTVV.

The J gene is TRBJ2-6, the V gene TRBV7-6; the D is unclear. CDR3 size: 17 residues. Germline CDR1 is SGHVS and CDR2 is FNYEAQ. The V end was cut by 1 base, the J end by 0 bases, with 10 bases between. The chain's CDR3 is CASSLEPESSGANVLTF. The CDR3, as DNA: TGTGCCAGCAGCTTAGAGCCTGAGAGCTCTGGGGCCAACGTCCTGACTTTC.

Only a few counts were recorded for this clone. The chain employs TRBV7-3 and TRBJ2-2; 9 positions match TRBD2. The CDR3 runs 15 residues. Germline V gives CDR1 SGHTA, CDR2 FQGTGA. Trimming cost V 5 bases and J 6 bases; bases outside gene matches: 7. CDR3 amino acids: CASSERGATSGELFF. In DNA form, the CDR3 reads TGTGCCAGCAGCGAGCGGGGGGCCACTTCCGGGGAGCTGTTTTTT.

The rearrangement uses TRBV4-3 and TRBJ2-7; tentative D call: TRBD1 (6 bases). The CDR3 covers 15 residues. The germline gives CDR1 LGHNA, CDR2 YSLEER. V gave up 4 bases and J gave up 2 bases, with 15 bases separating them. CDR3 region: CASSPLAWGPYEQYF. CDR3 nucleotides: TGCGCCAGCAGCCCCCTAGCATGGGGGCCCTACGAGCAGTACTTC.

The V call is TRBV30, the J call TRBJ2-2; 13 bases align to TRBD2. Germline V gene data show CDR1 as GTSNPN and CDR2 as SVGIG (reference sequence). V trimming: 2 bases; J trimming: 2 bases; junction bases outside the gene matches: 8. The CDR3 has 18 amino acids. CDR3: CAWSLWTSGRTNTGELFF. Written as DNA, the CDR3 is TGTGCCTGGAGTCTTTGGACTAGCGGGAGAACAAACACCGGGGAGCTGTTTTTT.

This clone has more than one count but fewer than ten. This chain connects TRBV4-3 to TRBJ1-1; possibly TRBD1 for D (6 bases). CDR1 is LGHNA, CDR2 YSLEER, per germline. The CDR3 contains 14 residues. Deletions cut 4 bases from V and 1 base from J, with 10 bases between. The CDR3 sequence: CASSPTGWNTEAFF. CDR3 in DNA: TGCGCCAGCAGCCCTACAGGGTGGAACACTGAAGCTTTCTTT.

The chain is built from TRBV28 and TRBJ2-1, with TRBD1 matching over 9 bases. Unmatched junction bases numbered 11, after V lost 8 bases and J lost 6 bases. Germline lookup yields CDR1 MDHEN and CDR2 SYDVKM. The CDR3 totals 15 residues. The CDR3, as DNA: TGTGCCAGCGGGCTTACAGGGGGCTTGGGCAATGAGCAGTTCTTC. Protein product: CASGLTGGLGNEQFF.

This rearrangement joins TRBV5-4 to TRBJ1-3; TRBD1 matches 9 bases. The junction had 7 bases not matched to a gene; V was cut back by 3 bases and J by 3 bases. The CDR3 runs 16 residues. The V gene's germline CDR1 is SGHNT and CDR2 YYREEE (reference sequence). CDR3 sequence reads: CASSSGDRVYGNTIYF. The CDR3 DNA follows: TGTGCCAGCAGCTCCGGGGACAGGGTATATGGAAACACCATATATTTT. Using reference TRBV5-4 and TRBJ1-3 for the parts outside the CDR3, the full variable domain is ETGVTQSPTHLIKTRGQQVTLRCSSQSGHNTVSWYQQALGQGPQFIFQYYREEENGRGNFPPRFSGLQFPNYSSELNVNALELDDSALYLCASSSGDRVYGNTIYFGEGSWLTVV.

The J gene is TRBJ1-5, the V gene TRBV4-2; D possibly corresponds to TRBD1 (5 bases). V lost 1 base, J lost 5 bases, and 9 bases lay in between. The V gene's germline CDR1 is LGHNA and CDR2 YNFKEQ. CDR3 length: 14 residues. CDR3 coding DNA: TGTGCCAGCAGCCAAGGGGTCAGGGATCAGCCCCAGCATTTT. Translation gives CASSQGVRDQPQHF.

This clone has just a few counts. The chain is built from TRBV19 and TRBJ2-7; weak D call: TRBD1 (5 bases). The CDR3 contains 10 residues. Trimming removed 11 bases from V and 5 bases from J, with 10 bases in between. Looked up from germline, CDR1 is LNHDA and CDR2 is SQIVND (reference sequence). The CDR3 sequence: CARTGHEQYF. The CDR3 DNA reads TGTGCCCGAACAGGCCACGAGCAGTACTTC. Full variable domain (rest looked up from reference TRBV19 and TRBJ2-7): DGGITQSPKYLFRKEGQNVTLSCEQNLNHDAMYWYRQDPGQGLRLIYYSQIVNDFQKGDIAEGYSVSREKKESFPLTVTSAQKNPTAFYLCARTGHEQYFGPGTRLTVT.

This clone occurred a few times. The gene calls are TRBV5-6 and TRBJ1-1; TRBD1 matches at 12 bases. The CDR3 totals 18 residues. From germline, CDR1 is SGHDT and CDR2 YYEEEE. With 4 bases clipped from V and 5 bases from J, the junction kept 15 bases outside the gene matches. CDR3 amino acids: CASSPTKRDRGRGTEAFF. The CDR3 DNA follows: TGTGCCAGCAGCCCAACCAAACGGGACAGGGGGCGCGGAACTGAAGCTTTCTTT.

The chain employs TRBV19 and TRBJ1-4; TRBD1 might be the D (6 bases). There are 15 residues in the CDR3. Per the germline V gene, CDR1 is LNHDA and CDR2 is SQIVND (reference sequence). V lost 5 bases, J lost 4 bases, and 14 bases lay in between. CDR3 sequence (DNA): TGTGCCAGTAGTGGCTGGGGGCTTCATAATGAAAAACTGTTTTTT. Translating gives CASSGWGLHNEKLFF.

The rearrangement uses TRBV29-1 and TRBJ2-7; 8 bases line up with TRBD2. CDR3 length equals 16 residues. Trimming at V came to 7 bases and at J to 2 bases, leaving 16 bases not matched to a gene. Germline values: CDR1 SQVTM, CDR2 ANQGSEA. CDR3 region: CSARYISGATTYEQYF. CDR3 DNA sequence: TGCAGCGCGAGATACATTAGCGGGGCAACTACCTACGAGCAGTACTTC.

This clone was detected only a few times. The gene calls are TRBV4-2 and TRBJ2-7; TRBD2 matches 7 bases. CDR1 LGHNA and CDR2 YNFKEQ come from the germline V gene. J was trimmed by 0 bases and V by 0 bases; bases with no gene match: 5. The CDR3 has 16 residues. This CDR3 reads CASSQDLGGFSYEQYF. The CDR3 DNA sequence: TGTGCCAGCAGCCAAGATCTGGGAGGGTTCTCCTACGAGCAGTACTTC.

This clone occurred once. CDR3 nucleotides: TGTGCCAGCAGTTCAGGACAGGGCATTCAAGAGACCCAGTACTTC. Amino acid sequence: CASSSGQGIQETQYF. The chain couples TRBV28 to TRBJ2-5; 8 positions match TRBD1. The CDR3 extends over 15 amino acids. Trimming removed 4 bases from V and 2 bases from J; junction bases left unmatched: 6. Germline V gene sequence: CDR1 MDHEN, CDR2 SYDVKM.

The chain has TRBV11-2 and TRBJ2-2, with TRBD2 as a possible D gene (6 bases). V lost 0 bases to trimming and J lost 6 bases, with 17 bases between them. CDR3 size: 17 residues. Looked up from germline, CDR1 is SGHAT and CDR2 is FQNNGV. CDR3 nucleotides: TGTGCCAGCAGCTTAGATGGAGGGCGGGCCGGGGCCGGGGAGCTGTTTTTT. It codes for CASSLDGGRAGAGELFF.

For the CDR3, the DNA is TGCGCCAGCAGCTTGGGACAGACGAATGAGCAGTTCTTC. Its translation is CASSLGQTNEQFF. The chain couples TRBV5-1 to TRBJ2-1, with a tentative D call TRBD1 (5 bases). The germline V gene has CDR1 SGHRS and CDR2 YFSETQ. The CDR3 has 13 residues. Trimming left V 0 bases short and J 7 bases short, with 8 bases between.

The CDR3: CASSPGTGGNSPLHF. The CDR3 nucleotides are TGTGCCAGCAGTCCCGGGACAGGGGGGAATTCACCCCTCCACTTT. The rearrangement joins TRBV6-5 to TRBJ1-6, with 11 nucleotides matching TRBD1. CDR3 length: 15 amino acids. Germline V gives CDR1 MNHEY, CDR2 SVGAGI. The V segment lost 5 bases and the J segment 7 bases; nucleotides outside the gene matches: 4.

This sequence joins TRBV28 and TRBJ1-1; D ambiguous. Germline V gives CDR1 MDHEN, CDR2 SYDVKM. There are 16 residues in the CDR3. Trimming took off 2 bases at V and 0 bases at J, with 13 bases between the two ends. DNA for the CDR3: TGTGCCAGCAGTTTAGACTACAGCACCTTGAACACTGAAGCTTTCTTT. It specifies CASSLDYSTLNTEAFF. The variable domain in full, completed from reference TRBV28 and TRBJ1-1, reads DVKVTQSSRYLVKRTGEKVFLECVQDMDHENMFWYRQDPGLGLRLIYFSYDVKMKEKGDIPEGYSVSREKKERFSLILESASTNQTSMYLCASSLDYSTLNTEAFFGQGTRLTVV.

Comment on this clone: Without the conserved terminal phenylalanine or tryptophan, this CDR3 likely stems from a read error. The chain joins TRBV6-6 to TRBJ1-5, with unresolved D. Trimming removed 5 bases from V and 0 bases from J, with 5 bases in between. Looked up from germline, CDR1 is MNHNY and CDR2 is SVGAGI (reference sequence). There are 13 residues in the CDR3. The CDR3 is CASSEYSNQPQHS. The CDR3 DNA reads as TGTGCCAGCAGTGAGTATAGCAATCAGCCCCAGCATTCT.

The genes are TRBV11-2 and TRBJ1-1; 8 bases agree with TRBD1. Germline V CDR1 and CDR2: SGHAT, FQNNGV. The CDR3 has 13 residues. The V gene end was trimmed by 5 bases and the J gene end by 8 bases; junction bases not matched to a gene: 7. The CDR3 bases are TGTGCCAGCAGCCGAATCAGGGGGCGGGAAGCTTTCTTT. Residues: CASSRIRGREAFF.

The V and J genes are TRBV25-1 and TRBJ2-7; D is undetermined. The germline V gene encodes CDR1 MGHDK and CDR2 SYGVNS. The V and J ends lost 2 bases and 4 bases respectively, with 12 bases between them. The length of the CDR3 is 14 residues. CDR3 sequence: CASSEAGLRYEQYF. The CDR3 DNA reads TGTGCCAGCAGTGAAGCCGGTCTACGATACGAGCAGTACTTC.